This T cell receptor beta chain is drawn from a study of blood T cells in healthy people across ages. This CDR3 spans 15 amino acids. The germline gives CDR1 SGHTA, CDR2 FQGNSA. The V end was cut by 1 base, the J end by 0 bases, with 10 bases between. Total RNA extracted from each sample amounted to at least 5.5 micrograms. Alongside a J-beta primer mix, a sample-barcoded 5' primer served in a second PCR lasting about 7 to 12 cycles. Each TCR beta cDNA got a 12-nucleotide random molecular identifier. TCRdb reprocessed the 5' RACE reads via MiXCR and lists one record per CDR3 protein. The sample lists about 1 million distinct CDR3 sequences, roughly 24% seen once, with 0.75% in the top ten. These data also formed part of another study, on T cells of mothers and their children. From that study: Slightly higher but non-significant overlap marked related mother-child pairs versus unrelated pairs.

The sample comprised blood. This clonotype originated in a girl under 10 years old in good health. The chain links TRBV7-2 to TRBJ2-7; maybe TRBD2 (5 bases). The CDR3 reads CASSLDGKSSYEQYF. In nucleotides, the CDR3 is TGTGCCAGCAGCTTAGACGGGAAAAGCTCCTACGAGCAGTACTTC.